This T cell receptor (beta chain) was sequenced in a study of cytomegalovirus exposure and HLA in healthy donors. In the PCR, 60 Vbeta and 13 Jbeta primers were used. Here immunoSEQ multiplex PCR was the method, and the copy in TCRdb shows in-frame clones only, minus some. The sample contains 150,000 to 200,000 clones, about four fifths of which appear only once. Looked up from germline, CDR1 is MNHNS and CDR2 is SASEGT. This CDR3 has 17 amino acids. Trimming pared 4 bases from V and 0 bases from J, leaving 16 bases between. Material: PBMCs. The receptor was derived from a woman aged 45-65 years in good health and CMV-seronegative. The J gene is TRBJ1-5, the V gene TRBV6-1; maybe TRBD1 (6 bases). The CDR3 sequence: CASSGQVMGGSNQPQHF. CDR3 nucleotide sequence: TGTGCCAGCAGTGGACAGGTTATGGGTGGTAGCAATCAGCCCCAGCATTTT.